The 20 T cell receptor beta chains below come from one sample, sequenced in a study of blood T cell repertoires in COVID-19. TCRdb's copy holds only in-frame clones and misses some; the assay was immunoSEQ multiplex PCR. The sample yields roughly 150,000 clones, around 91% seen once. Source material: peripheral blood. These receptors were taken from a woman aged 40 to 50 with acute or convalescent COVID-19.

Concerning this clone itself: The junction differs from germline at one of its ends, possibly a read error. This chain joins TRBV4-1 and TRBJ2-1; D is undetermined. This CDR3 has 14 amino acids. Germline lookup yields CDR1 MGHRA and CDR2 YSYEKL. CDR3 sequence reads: CASRQASSYNEQFF. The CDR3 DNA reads TGCGCCAGCAGACAAGCCAGCTCCTACAATGAGCAGTTCTTC.

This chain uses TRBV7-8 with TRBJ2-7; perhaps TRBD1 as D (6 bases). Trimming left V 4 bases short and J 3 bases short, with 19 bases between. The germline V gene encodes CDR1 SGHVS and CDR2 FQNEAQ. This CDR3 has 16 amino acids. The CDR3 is CASSSTTGSPNYEQYF. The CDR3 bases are TGTGCCAGCAGCTCAACTACAGGGAGCCCTAACTACGAGCAGTACTTC.

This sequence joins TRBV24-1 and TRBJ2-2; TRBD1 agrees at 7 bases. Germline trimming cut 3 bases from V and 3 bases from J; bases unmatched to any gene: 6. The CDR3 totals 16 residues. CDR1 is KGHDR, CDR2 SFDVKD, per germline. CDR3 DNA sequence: TGTGCCACCAGTGATAACAGGGGCGCGGACACCGGGGAGCTGTTTTTT. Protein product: CATSDNRGADTGELFF.

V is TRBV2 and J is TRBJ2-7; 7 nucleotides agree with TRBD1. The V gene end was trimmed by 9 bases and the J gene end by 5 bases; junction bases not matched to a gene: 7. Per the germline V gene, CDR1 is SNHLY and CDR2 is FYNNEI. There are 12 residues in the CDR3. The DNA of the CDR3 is TGTGCCAGGGACAGGCTTAATGACGAGCAGTACTTC. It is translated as CARDRLNDEQYF.

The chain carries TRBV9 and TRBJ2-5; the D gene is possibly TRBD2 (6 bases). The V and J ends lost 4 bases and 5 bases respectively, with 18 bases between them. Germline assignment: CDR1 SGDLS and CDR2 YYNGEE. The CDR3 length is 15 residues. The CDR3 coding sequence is TGTGCCAGCAGCACCGGTGGGGGAGGAGGGGAGACCCAGTACTTC. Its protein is CASSTGGGGGETQYF.

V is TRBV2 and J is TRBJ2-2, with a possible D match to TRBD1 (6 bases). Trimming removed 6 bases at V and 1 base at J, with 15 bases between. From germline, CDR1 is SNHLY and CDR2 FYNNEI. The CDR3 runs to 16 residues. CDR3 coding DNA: TGTGCCAGCAGCGAACCCGGGACACTGAACACCGGGGAGCTGTTTTTT. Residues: CASSEPGTLNTGELFF.

CDR3 sequence (DNA): TGTGCCAGCAGTGACTCGACTCGAGGTACCCAATATGAGCAGTTCTTC. It encodes CASSDSTRGTQYEQFF. The rearrangement joins TRBV6-4 to TRBJ2-1; D call uncertain. Deletions cut 0 bases from V and 8 bases from J, with 17 bases between. This CDR3 comprises 16 residues. The V gene's germline CDR1 is MRHNA and CDR2 SNTAGT.

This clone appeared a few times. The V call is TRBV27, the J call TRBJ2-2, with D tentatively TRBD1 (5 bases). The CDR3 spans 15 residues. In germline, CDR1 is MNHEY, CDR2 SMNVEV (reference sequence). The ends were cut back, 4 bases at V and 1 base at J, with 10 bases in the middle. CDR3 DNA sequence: TGTGCCAGCAGTTATTCCACAGGGAACACCGGGGAGCTGTTTTTT. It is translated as CASSYSTGNTGELFF.

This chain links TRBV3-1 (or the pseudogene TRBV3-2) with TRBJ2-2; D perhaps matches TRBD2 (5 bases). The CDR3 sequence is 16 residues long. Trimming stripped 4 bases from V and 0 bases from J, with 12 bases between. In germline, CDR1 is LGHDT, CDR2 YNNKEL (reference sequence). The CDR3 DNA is TGTGCCAGCAGCCGTCCCGCTAGCACGAACACCGGGGAGCTGTTTTTT. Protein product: CASSRPASTNTGELFF.

CDR3 protein: CASSLKPHGTSGLPSYEQYF. In DNA form, the CDR3 reads TGTGCCAGCAGCTTAAAACCCCACGGGACTAGCGGGCTGCCTTCCTACGAGCAGTACTTC. The V and J genes are TRBV7-3 and TRBJ2-7; TRBD2 aligns across 12 bases. This CDR3 is 20 amino acids long. Germline loops: CDR1 SGHTA, CDR2 FQGTGA. The J segment lost 1 base and the V segment lost 1 base, leaving 14 bases of the junction unmatched.

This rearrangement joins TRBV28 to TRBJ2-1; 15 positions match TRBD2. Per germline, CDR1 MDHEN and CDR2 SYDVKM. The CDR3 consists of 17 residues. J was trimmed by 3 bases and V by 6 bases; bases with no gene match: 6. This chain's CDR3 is CASSPGLAGGHYNEQFF. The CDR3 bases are TGTGCCAGCAGCCCAGGACTAGCGGGGGGGCACTACAATGAGCAGTTCTTC.

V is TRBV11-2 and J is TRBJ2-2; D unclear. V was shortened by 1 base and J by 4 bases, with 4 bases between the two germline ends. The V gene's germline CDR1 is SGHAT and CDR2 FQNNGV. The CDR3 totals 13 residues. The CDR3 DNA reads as TGTGCCAGCAGCTTAGTGAGCACCGGGGAGCTGTTTTTT. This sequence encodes CASSLVSTGELFF.

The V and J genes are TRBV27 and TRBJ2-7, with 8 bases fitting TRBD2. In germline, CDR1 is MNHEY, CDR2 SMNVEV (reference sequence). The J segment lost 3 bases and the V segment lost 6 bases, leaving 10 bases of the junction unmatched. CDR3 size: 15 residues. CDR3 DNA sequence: TGTGCCAGCAGCCTAAGCGGGAGTTATTACTACGAGCAGTACTTC. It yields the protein CASSLSGSYYYEQYF.

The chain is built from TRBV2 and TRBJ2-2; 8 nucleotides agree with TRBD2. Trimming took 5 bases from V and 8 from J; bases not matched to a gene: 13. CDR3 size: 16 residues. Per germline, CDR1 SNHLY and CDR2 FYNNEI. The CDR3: CASSSLSGGEGGELFF. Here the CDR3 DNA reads TGTGCCAGCAGTTCCCTCAGCGGGGGAGAGGGAGGGGAGCTGTTTTTT.

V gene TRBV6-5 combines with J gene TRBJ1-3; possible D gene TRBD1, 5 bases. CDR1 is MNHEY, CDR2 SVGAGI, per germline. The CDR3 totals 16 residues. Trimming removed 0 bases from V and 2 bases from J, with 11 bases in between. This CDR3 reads CASSYSKGFTGNTIYF. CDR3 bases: TGTGCCAGCAGTTACTCGAAGGGGTTTACTGGAAACACCATATATTTT.

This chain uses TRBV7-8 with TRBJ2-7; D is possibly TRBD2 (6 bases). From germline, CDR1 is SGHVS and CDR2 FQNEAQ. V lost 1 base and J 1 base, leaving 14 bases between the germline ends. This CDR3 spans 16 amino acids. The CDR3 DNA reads TGTGCCAGCAGCTTAGAGGGAGGCGGGACTTCCTACGAGCAGTACTTC. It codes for CASSLEGGGTSYEQYF.

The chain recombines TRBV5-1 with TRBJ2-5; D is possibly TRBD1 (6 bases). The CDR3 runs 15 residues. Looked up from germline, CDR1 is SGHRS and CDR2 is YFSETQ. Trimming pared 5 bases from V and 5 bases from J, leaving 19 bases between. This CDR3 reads CASSAGTTREETQYF. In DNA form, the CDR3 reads TGCGCCAGCAGTGCCGGGACAACCAGGGAGGAGACCCAGTACTTC.

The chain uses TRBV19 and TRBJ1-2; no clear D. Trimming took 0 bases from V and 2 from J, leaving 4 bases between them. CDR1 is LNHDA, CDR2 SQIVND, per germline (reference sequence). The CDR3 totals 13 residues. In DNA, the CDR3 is TGTGCCAGTAGTATAGATCCGAACTATGGCTACACCTTC. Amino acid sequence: CASSIDPNYGYTF.

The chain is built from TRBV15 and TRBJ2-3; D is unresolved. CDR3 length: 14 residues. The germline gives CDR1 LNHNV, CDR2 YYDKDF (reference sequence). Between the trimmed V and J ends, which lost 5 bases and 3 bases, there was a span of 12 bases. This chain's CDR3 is CATSGEIGTDTQYF. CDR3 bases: TGTGCCACCAGCGGTGAGATCGGGACAGATACGCAGTATTTT.

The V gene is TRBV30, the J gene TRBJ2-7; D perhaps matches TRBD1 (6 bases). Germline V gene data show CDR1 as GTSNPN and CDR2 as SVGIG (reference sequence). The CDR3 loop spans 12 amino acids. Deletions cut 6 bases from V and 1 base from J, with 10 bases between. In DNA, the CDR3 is TGTGCCTGTTGGACAGAATCCTACGAGCAGTACTTC. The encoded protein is CACWTESYEQYF. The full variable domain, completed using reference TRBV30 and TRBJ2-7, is SQTIHQWPATLVQPVGSPLSLECTVEGTSNPNLYWYRQAAGRGLQLLFYSVGIGQISSEVPQNLSASRPQDRQFILSSKKLLLSDSGFYLCACWTESYEQYFGPGTRLTVT.